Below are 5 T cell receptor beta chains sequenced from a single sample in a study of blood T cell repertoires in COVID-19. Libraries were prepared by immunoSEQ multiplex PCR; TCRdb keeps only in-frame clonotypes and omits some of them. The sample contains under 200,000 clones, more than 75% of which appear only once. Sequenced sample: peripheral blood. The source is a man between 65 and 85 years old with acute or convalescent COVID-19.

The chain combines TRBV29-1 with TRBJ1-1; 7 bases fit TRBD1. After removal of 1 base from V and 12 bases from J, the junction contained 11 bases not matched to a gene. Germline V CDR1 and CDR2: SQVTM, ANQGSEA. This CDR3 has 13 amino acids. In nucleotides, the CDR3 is TGCAGCGTTGAAGCTCAACAGGGACAGAGGCCTTTCTTT. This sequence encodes CSVEAQQGQRPFF.

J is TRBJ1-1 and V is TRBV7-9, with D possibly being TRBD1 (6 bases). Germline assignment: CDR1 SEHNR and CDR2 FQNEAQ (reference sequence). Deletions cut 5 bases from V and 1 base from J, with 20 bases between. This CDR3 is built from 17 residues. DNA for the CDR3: TGTGCCAGCAGCCAAGGCCGGACAGTCCTTGAGAACACTGAAGCTTTCTTT. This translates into CASSQGRTVLENTEAFF.

CDR3 sequence: CASSERTSGGVTDTQYF. The CDR3, as DNA: TGTGCCAGCAGTGAGAGGACTAGCGGGGGCGTCACAGATACGCAGTATTTT. The chain is built from TRBV2 and TRBJ2-3; 13 bases align to TRBD2. Trimming at V came to 3 bases and at J to 2 bases, leaving 5 bases not matched to a gene. Germline CDR1 SNHLY, CDR2 FYNNEI. This CDR3 contains 17 residues.

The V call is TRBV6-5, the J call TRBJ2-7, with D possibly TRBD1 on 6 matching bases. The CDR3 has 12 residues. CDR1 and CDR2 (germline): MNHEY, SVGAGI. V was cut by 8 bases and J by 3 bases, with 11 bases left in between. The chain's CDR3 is CASEGVYYEQYF. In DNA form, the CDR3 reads TGTGCCAGCGAGGGGGTCTACTACGAGCAGTACTTC.

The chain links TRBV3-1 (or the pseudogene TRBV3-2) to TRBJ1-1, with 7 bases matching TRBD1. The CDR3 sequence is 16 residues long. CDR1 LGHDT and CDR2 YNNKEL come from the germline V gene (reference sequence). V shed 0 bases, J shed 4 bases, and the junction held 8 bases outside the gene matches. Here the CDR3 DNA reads TGTGCCAGCAGCCAAGATAATCGCAAGGGGGCCACTGAAGCTTTCTTT. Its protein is CASSQDNRKGATEAFF.